The T cell receptor beta chain described here comes from a study of shared clonotypes between healthy human individuals. Each unsorted sample relied on about 90 million PBMCs as its source of genomic DNA. This was a deep-level run. PCR replicates performed on unsorted PBMC used approximately 320 ng DNA, 30,000 or so T cell genomes. Using immunoSEQ multiplex PCR, the repertoire was profiled, and TCRdb retains in-frame clones only, with some absent. The sample comprises about 490,000 clones, about 85% of which are singletons, and about an eighth rests with the top ten. This CDR3 has 15 amino acids. V lost 2 bases and J 4 bases, leaving 14 bases between the germline ends. CDR1 and CDR2 from the germline V gene are MNHEY and SMNVEV (reference sequence).

Source material: PBMCs. This clonotype was sampled from a woman aged 40 to 50 in good health. Some clones in this sample may be carry-over from other donors' samples. The chain links TRBV27 to TRBJ1-1, with a weak D call TRBD1 (5 bases). The CDR3 DNA follows: TGTGCCAGCAGTTTAGGCGGGGGATGGACCACTGAAGCTTTCTTT. Its translation is CASSLGGGWTTEAFF.